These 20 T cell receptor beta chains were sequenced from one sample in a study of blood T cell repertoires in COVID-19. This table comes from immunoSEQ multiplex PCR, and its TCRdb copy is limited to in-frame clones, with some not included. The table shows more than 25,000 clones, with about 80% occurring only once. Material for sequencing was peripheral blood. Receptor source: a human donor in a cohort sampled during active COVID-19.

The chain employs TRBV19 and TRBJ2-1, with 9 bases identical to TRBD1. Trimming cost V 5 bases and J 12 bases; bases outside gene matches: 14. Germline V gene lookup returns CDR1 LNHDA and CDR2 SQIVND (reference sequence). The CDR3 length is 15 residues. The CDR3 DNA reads TGTGCCAGTAGTTGCGGTGACAGGGGGATTTGTGGGCAGTTCTTC. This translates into CASSCGDRGICGQFF.

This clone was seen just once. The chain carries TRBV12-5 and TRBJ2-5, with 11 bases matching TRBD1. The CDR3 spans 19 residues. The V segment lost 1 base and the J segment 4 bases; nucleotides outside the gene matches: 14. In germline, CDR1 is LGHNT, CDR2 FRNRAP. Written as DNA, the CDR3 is TGTGCTAGTGGTTTGGGGACAGGGGGCCGGGTGACCTCCGGAGAGACCCAGTACTTC. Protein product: CASGLGTGGRVTSGETQYF.

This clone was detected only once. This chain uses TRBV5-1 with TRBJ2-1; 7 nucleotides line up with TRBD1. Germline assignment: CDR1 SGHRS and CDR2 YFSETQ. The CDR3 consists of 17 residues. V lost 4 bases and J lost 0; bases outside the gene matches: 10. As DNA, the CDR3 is TGCGCCAGCAGCCCCTTGACAGGGACGAGCTCCTACAATGAGCAGTTCTTC. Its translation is CASSPLTGTSSYNEQFF.

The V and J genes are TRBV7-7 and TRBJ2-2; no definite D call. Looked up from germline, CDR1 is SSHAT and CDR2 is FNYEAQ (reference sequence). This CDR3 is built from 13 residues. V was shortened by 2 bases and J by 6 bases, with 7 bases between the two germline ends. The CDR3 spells CASSLQAAGELFF. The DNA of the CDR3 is TGTGCCAGCAGCTTACAGGCTGCCGGGGAGCTGTTTTTT.

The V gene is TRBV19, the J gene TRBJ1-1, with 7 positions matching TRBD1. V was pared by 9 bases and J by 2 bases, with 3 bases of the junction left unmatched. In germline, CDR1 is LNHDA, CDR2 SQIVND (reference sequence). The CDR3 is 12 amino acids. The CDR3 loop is CASRTGNTEAFF. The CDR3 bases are TGTGCCAGCCGGACAGGAAACACTGAAGCTTTCTTT. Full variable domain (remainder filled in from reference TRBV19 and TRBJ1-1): DGGITQSPKYLFRKEGQNVTLSCEQNLNHDAMYWYRQDPGQGLRLIYYSQIVNDFQKGDIAEGYSVSREKKESFPLTVTSAQKNPTAFYLCASRTGNTEAFFGQGTRLTVV.

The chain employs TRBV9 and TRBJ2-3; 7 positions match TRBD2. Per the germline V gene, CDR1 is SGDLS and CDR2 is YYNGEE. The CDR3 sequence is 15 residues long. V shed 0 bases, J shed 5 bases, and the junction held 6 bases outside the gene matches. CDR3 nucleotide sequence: TGTGCCAGCAGCGTAGGGTGGGAGGGTCTAGATACGCAGTATTTT. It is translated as CASSVGWEGLDTQYF.

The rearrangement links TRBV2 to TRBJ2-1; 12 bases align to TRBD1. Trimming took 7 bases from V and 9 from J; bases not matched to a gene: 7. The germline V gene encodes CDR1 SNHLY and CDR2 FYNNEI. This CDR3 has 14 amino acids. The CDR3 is CASIPGQGAGEQFF. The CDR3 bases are TGTGCCAGCATCCCGGGACAGGGGGCAGGTGAGCAGTTCTTC.

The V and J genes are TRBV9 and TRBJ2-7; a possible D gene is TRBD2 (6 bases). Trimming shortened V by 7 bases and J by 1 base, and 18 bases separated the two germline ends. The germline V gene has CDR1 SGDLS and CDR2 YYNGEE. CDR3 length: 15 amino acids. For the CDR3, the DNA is TGTGCCAGCCCTTCCCCGCCTAGCGTTTCCTACGAGCAGTACTTC. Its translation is CASPSPPSVSYEQYF.

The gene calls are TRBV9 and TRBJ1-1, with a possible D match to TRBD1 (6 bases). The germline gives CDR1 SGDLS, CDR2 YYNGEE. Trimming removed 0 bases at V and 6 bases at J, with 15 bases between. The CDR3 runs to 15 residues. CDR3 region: CASSVEVSGAAEAFF. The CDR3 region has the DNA TGTGCCAGCAGCGTAGAAGTTTCAGGGGCCGCTGAAGCTTTCTTT.

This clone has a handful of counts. In nucleotides, the CDR3 is TGTGCCAGCTCAAGGACAGGATGGGAAGAGACCCAGTACTTC. This translates into CASSRTGWEETQYF. The chain recombines TRBV18 with TRBJ2-5; 7 bases line up with TRBD1. The germline gives CDR1 KGHSH, CDR2 LQKENI. With 5 bases clipped from V and 3 bases from J, the junction kept 6 bases outside the gene matches. The CDR3 loop spans 14 amino acids.

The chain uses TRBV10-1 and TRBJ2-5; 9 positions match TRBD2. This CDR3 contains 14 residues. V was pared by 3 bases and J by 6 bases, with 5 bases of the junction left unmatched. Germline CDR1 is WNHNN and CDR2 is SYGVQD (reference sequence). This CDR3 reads CASSDGTSPQTQYF. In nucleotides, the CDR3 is TGCGCCAGCAGTGATGGGACTAGCCCGCAGACCCAGTACTTC.

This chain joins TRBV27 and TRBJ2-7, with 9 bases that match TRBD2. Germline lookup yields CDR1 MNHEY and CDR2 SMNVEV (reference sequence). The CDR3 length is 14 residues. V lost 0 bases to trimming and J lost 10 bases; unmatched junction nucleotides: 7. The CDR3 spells CASSLSTSGTYQYF. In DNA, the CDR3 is TGTGCCAGCAGTTTATCGACTAGCGGCACTTACCAGTACTTC.

Here the CDR3 DNA reads TGTGCCAGCAGTGGGTGGACTAGCGGGACTAGCACAGATACGCAGTATTTT. Protein sequence: CASSGWTSGTSTDTQYF. The chain links TRBV27 to TRBJ2-3, with 12 positions matching TRBD2. Germline V gene sequence: CDR1 MNHEY, CDR2 SMNVEV (reference sequence). This CDR3 has 17 residues. V shed 5 bases and J 0 bases; nucleotides not matched to a gene: 6.

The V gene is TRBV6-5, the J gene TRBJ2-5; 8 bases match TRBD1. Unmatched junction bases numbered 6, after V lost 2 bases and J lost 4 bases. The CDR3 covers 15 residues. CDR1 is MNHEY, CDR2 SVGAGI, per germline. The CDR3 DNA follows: TGTGCCAGCAGTTACGGTGGACAGGGCCGAGAGACCCAGTACTTC. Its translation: CASSYGGQGRETQYF.

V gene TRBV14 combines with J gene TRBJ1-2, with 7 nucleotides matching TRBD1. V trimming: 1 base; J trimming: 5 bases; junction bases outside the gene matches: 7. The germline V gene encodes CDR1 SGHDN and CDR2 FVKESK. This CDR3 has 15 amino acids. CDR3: CASSQVQGGVYGYTF. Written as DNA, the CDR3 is TGTGCCAGCAGCCAAGTGCAAGGGGGCGTTTATGGCTACACCTTC.

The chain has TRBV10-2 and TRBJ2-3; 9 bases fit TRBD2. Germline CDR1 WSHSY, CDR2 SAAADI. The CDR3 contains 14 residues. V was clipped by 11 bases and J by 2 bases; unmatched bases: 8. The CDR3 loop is CAGGAGGPTDTQYF. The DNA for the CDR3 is TGCGCCGGCGGGGCGGGGGGGCCCACAGATACGCAGTATTTT.

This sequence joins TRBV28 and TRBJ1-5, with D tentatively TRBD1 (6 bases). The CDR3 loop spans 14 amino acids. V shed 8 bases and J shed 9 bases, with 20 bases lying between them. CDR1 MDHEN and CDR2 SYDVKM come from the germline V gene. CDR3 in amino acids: CASSLSTGSPPQHF. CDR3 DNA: TGTGCCAGCTCCCTATCGACAGGCTCTCCGCCCCAGCATTTT.

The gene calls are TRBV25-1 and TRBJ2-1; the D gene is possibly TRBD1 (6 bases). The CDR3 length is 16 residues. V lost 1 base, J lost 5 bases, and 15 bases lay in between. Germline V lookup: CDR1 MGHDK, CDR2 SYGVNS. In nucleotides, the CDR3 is TGTGCCAGCAGTGAATTTGGTGGGGGCCGCAACAATGAGCAGTTCTTC. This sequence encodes CASSEFGGGRNNEQFF.

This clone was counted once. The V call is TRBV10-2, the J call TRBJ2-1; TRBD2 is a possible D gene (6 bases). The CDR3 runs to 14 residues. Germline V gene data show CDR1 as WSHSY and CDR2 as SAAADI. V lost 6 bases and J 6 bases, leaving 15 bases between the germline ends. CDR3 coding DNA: TGCGCCAGCAGATGGGGAGGTAGTAGCAATGAGCAGTTCTTC. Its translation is CASRWGGSSNEQFF.

CDR3 DNA: TGTGCCAGCAGCCATAGAGCGGGGGGTGTCAATGAGCAGTTCTTC. As protein: CASSHRAGGVNEQFF. The chain carries TRBV11-3 and TRBJ2-1; 9 nucleotides agree with TRBD2. CDR3 length equals 15 residues. V was clipped by 5 bases and J by 6 bases; unmatched bases: 8. CDR1 and CDR2 (germline): SGHNT, YENEEA.